This T cell receptor beta chain was captured by sequencing in a study of blood T cell repertoires in COVID-19 (TCRdb year 2020). Study-level background: The collaborator samples originated in the United States, Italy and Spain and spanned the acute and convalescent phases of COVID-19. The dataset comprised deeply sampled blood TCRbeta repertoires from subjects exposed to, actively infected with, or recovered from COVID-19. The samples were drawn from two sources: the first 160 participants of the ongoing ImmuneRACE study, and 1,000 to 1,500 subjects contributed by 6 global collaborators. The repertoires were released in a freely available public database meant as a resource for research on the immune response to SARS-CoV-2. Where available, HLA class I and class II types were taken from metadata supplied by the sample provider and were not determined by assay-based typing. The material from the prospective study consisted of cDNA or gDNA derived from T cells, B-cell-depleted T cells, or PBMCs. Sample metadata almost always included a de-identified subject ID, COVID-19 status, age in years and sex. The full study reports these points: How much clinical and demographic metadata was included differed by source and by participant, and the metadata was provided uncurated.

Turning to this clone: Its antigen remains unidentified. The input lacks base qualities; no much larger clone sits a single base away.

Each collaborating institution followed its own protocols to collect whole blood in K2EDTA tubes. For TCRbeta analysis, collaborators shipped samples as frozen whole blood, isolated PBMCs, or DNA extracted from either of those sample types. TCRbeta CDR3 regions were amplified from genomic DNA by means of the immunoSEQ Assay, a bias-controlled multiplex PCR. The original methods were these. The number of nucleated cells in each sample was estimated from the amplification of reference gene primers within the assay. To quantify the absolute abundance of each unique TCRbeta CDR3 rearrangement, sequence reads were collapsed and filtered. For each sample, productive Simpson clonality was calculated by taking the square root of Simpson's diversity index across productive rearrangements. Here the immuneACCESS table is served through TCRdb, limited to in-frame sequences with V and J called. Missing clones are a known gap in these copies; in checked studies unresolved V genes cover under half, and the rest lacks a known reason. V, J and clone size derive from that table, while D and trimming were established from the DNA sequence. Within this sample are under 60,000 clones, with approximately 91% of them counted one time only. Approximately 4.1% of the sample belongs to the ten largest clones.

The CDR3 starts with the cysteine, ends with the phenylalanine, and has 18 residues. Only CDR3 DNA remains: 54 bases, in frame from the first base. Compared with germline, V lacks 0 bases and J lacks 1 base; bases without a gene match: 10. CDR1 and CDR2 are read off the germline V gene as MGHDK and SYGVNS. The material sequenced was peripheral blood. Recombination connected TRBV25-1 to TRBJ2-3; TRBD2 fits 7 bases in the junction. The receptor's source is a man aged 45-60 years with acute or convalescent COVID-19. At the DNA level, the sequence is TGTGCCAGCAGTGAATATAAGATGGGGCTAGCGGGCACAGATACGCAGTATTTT. Its protein is CASSEYKMGLAGTDTQYF.